This T cell receptor (beta chain) was captured in a study of tumor and adjacent non-tumor tissue in lung cancer. This sample's RNA came from whole unsorted tissue. Study-wide points: Normal lung showed higher cumulative top 100 clone frequency than tumor.

Concerning this clonotype: What it recognizes is unknown.

The length of the CDR3 is 21 residues. From germline, CDR1 is SGHAT and CDR2 FQNNGV. TCRbeta libraries were built with three rounds of nested PCR, modified from ARM-PCR. Each CDR3 protein gets one entry after TCRdb re-called the multiplex PCR reads with MiXCR. The sample yields fewer than 85,000 distinct CDR3 sequences, under 80% seen once. The chain employs TRBV11-2 and TRBJ2-3; D remains unclear. The end of the DNA aligns better with TRBJ1-5, so the J call may be wrong. This sequence was found in a woman aged 45-59 years with non-small cell lung cancer. Source material: lung tumor tissue. The DNA of the CDR3 is TGTGCCAGCACTCCTTTAGTTCGGGCCTGGACTAGCTGGAGGAGCATAGATACGCAGCATTTT. Protein product: CASTPLVRAWTSWRSIDTQHF.